The next 15 T cell receptor beta chains were all read from a single sample in a study of T cell repertoires in cytomegalovirus infection. Using its own MiXCR run on the reads, TCRdb lists one record per CDR3 protein. The profile covers under 300,000 distinct CDR3 sequences, with about 12% appearing a single time and under 2% taken by the ten largest. Sequenced input: PBMCs. The source of these receptors is a human donor in good health (CMV status not recorded). Some clones in this sample may be carry-over from other donors' samples.

This clonotype was counted between two and nine times. The J gene is TRBJ1-5, the V gene TRBV7-9; D unresolved. The CDR3 sequence is 15 residues long. V lost 1 base and J lost 3, with 10 bases in between. The germline gives CDR1 SEHNR, CDR2 FQNEAQ (reference sequence). The CDR3, as DNA: TGTGCCAGCAGCTTAGGCGAGAGTTCCAATCAGCCCCAGCATTTT. Its translation: CASSLGESSNQPQHF.

In this sample, this clonotype turned up many times. The V call is TRBV7-2, the J call TRBJ2-2; 8 nucleotides match TRBD2. Trimming at V came to 5 bases and at J to 1 base, leaving 3 bases not matched to a gene. In germline, CDR1 is SGHTA, CDR2 FQGNSA. The CDR3 loop spans 15 amino acids. The CDR3 DNA reads as TGTGCCAGCAGCACCGCGGGGGGGAACACCGGGGAGCTGTTTTTT. It yields the protein CASSTAGGNTGELFF.

Ten or more counts support this clonotype. The rearrangement links TRBV7-2 to TRBJ1-2; 12 bases are shared with TRBD1. Germline assignment: CDR1 SGHTA and CDR2 FQGNSA. The CDR3 loop spans 20 amino acids. V was clipped by 4 bases and J by 4 bases; unmatched bases: 19. DNA for the CDR3: TGTGCCAGCAGCTCCAAAGCTTCCGGGACAGGGGGCGCAGGGGGCTATGGCTACACCTTC. Its protein product is CASSSKASGTGGAGGYGYTF.

The table lists this clonotype with a few counts. The genes are TRBV6-2 or TRBV6-3 and TRBJ1-5; D is possibly TRBD1 (6 bases). The V and J ends lost 11 bases and 5 bases respectively, with 13 bases between them. The V gene's germline CDR1 is MNHEY and CDR2 SVGEGT. The CDR3 has 12 amino acids. CDR3 residues: CAATGRDQPQHF. The CDR3 nucleotides are TGTGCCGCCACAGGGAGGGATCAGCCCCAGCATTTT.

This clonotype was detected many times. The V and J genes are TRBV7-2 and TRBJ2-3; 10 nucleotides align to TRBD2. Germline V gene sequence: CDR1 SGHTA, CDR2 FQGNSA. V dropped 5 bases and J dropped 1; count of bases not matched to a gene: 6. The CDR3 covers 16 residues. In nucleotides, the CDR3 is TGTGCCAGCAGCCGCCCGCTAGCGGGGGGCACAGATACGCAGTATTTT. Translated, it gives CASSRPLAGGTDTQYF.

The chain combines TRBV10-3 with TRBJ1-5, with D possibly matching TRBD1 (5 bases). Trimming cost V 8 bases and J 2 bases, with 10 bases left between them. The V gene's germline CDR1 is ENHRY and CDR2 SYGVKD. The CDR3 contains 13 residues. The CDR3 sequence: CAIGQGGNQPQHF. In DNA form, the CDR3 reads TGTGCCATCGGGCAGGGCGGCAATCAGCCCCAGCATTTT.

The chain joins TRBV29-1 to TRBJ1-2, with D possibly matching TRBD1 (5 bases). In germline, CDR1 is SQVTM, CDR2 ANQGSEA. There are 13 residues in the CDR3. V was clipped by 6 bases and J by 3 bases, with 14 bases between them. The CDR3 sequence: CSVGGREDYGYTF. CDR3 bases: TGCAGCGTGGGCGGCAGGGAGGACTATGGCTACACCTTC.

The V and J genes are TRBV5-1 and TRBJ2-7; 7 bases align to TRBD1. CDR1 is SGHRS, CDR2 YFSETQ, per germline. This CDR3 contains 14 residues. The V and J ends lost 1 base and 6 bases, in that order; junction bases with no gene match: 7. The CDR3 bases are TGCGCCAGCAGCTTGTTAAAAGGGGGCGGCGAGCAGTACTTC. Protein product: CASSLLKGGGEQYF.

This clonotype was seen ten or more times. The chain recombines TRBV4-3 with TRBJ1-1; D call uncertain. Trimming left V 4 bases short and J 2 bases short, with 8 bases between. The CDR3 totals 13 residues. CDR1 LGHNA and CDR2 YSLEER come from the germline V gene. CDR3 DNA sequence: TGCGCCAGCAGCCCATTTCGAAACACTGAAGCTTTCTTT. This encodes CASSPFRNTEAFF.

The V gene is TRBV30, the J gene TRBJ1-6; D gene uncertain. Germline loops: CDR1 GTSNPN, CDR2 SVGIG (reference sequence). This CDR3 spans 13 amino acids. Trimming took 1 base from V and 6 from J, leaving 7 bases between them. In DNA, the CDR3 is TGTGCCTGGAGTGGATACAGTAATTCACCCCTCCACTTT. The encoded protein is CAWSGYSNSPLHF.

V usage is TRBV10-3 and J usage is TRBJ2-3; 7 bases line up with TRBD1. Germline CDR1 reads ENHRY; CDR2 reads SYGVKD. The CDR3 loop spans 16 amino acids. V lost 0 bases to trimming and J lost 4 bases; unmatched junction nucleotides: 7. In nucleotides, the CDR3 is TGTGCCATCAGTGAGTCAACACAGGGGAAGGCAGATACGCAGTATTTT. It translates to CAISESTQGKADTQYF.

At least ten counts were recorded for this clonotype. The CDR3 loop is CASSFGGGQETQYF. For the CDR3, the DNA is TGTGCCAGCAGCTTTGGTGGGGGACAAGAGACCCAGTACTTC. The chain joins TRBV7-2 to TRBJ2-5; D may match TRBD1 or TRBD2 (5 bases each). Germline V CDR1 and CDR2: SGHTA, FQGNSA. CDR3 size: 14 residues. The V end lost 3 bases, the J end lost 2 bases, and 10 bases lay between the germline ends.

This chain uses TRBV19 with TRBJ2-2; D unresolved. Trimming took off 6 bases at V and 13 bases at J, with 12 bases between the two ends. CDR3 size: 11 residues. Germline assignment: CDR1 LNHDA and CDR2 SQIVND (reference sequence). The CDR3 sequence is CASRNSRGLFF. For the CDR3, the DNA is TGTGCCAGTAGGAACTCGCGTGGGCTGTTTTTT.

This clonotype was counted many times. This chain connects TRBV11-2 to TRBJ2-7; D is perhaps TRBD1 (5 bases). The CDR3 consists of 14 residues. Germline loops: CDR1 SGHAT, CDR2 FQNNGV. V lost 4 bases to trimming and J lost 0 bases, with 10 bases between them. CDR3 nucleotides: TGTGCCAGCAGCTCCGGCCAGGGCTCCTACGAGCAGTACTTC. Its protein is CASSSGQGSYEQYF.

This clonotype was detected ten times or more. This rearrangement joins TRBV19 to TRBJ1-1, with TRBD1 matching 7 bases. The CDR3 is made up of 14 amino acids. V shed 8 bases and J 1 base; nucleotides not matched to a gene: 7. Germline CDR1 is LNHDA and CDR2 is SQIVND (reference sequence). CDR3 sequence (DNA): TGTGCCAGTGCCAGGGACAGATGGAACACTGAAGCTTTCTTT. It is translated as CASARDRWNTEAFF.